Below are 18 T cell receptor beta chains sequenced from a single sample in a study of blood T cells in healthy people across ages. Alongside a J-beta primer mix, a sample-barcoded 5' primer served in a second PCR lasting about 7 to 11 cycles. TCRdb ran MiXCR on the 5' RACE reads and lists one entry per CDR3 protein. The sample lists around 700,000 distinct CDR3 sequences, around 25% occurring once. This sample was shared with a second study, whose subject was T cells of mothers and their children.

Sample: blood. These receptors were collected from a boy aged 5-17 years in good health.

The genes are TRBV12-3 or TRBV12-4 and TRBJ2-1; 10 positions agree with TRBD1. The ends lost 5 bases at V and 9 bases at J; junction bases unmatched: 4. This CDR3 is built from 13 residues. The CDR3 bases are TGTGCCAGCAGTCAGACAGGGGGCACTGAGCAGTTCTTC. This sequence encodes CASSQTGGTEQFF.

This clonotype has just a few counts. V gene TRBV28 combines with J gene TRBJ2-4, with TRBD1 matching 8 bases. J was trimmed by 2 bases and V by 7 bases; bases with no gene match: 7. There are 15 residues in the CDR3. The germline gives CDR1 MDHEN, CDR2 SYDVKM. The CDR3 sequence: CASNSDRETKNIQYF. As DNA, the CDR3 is TGTGCCAGCAATTCGGACAGGGAGACCAAAAACATTCAGTACTTC.

The J gene is TRBJ2-3, the V gene TRBV9; 9 bases are shared with TRBD1. The germline V gene encodes CDR1 SGDLS and CDR2 YYNGEE. V gave up 4 bases and J gave up 3 bases; unmatched junction bases: 3. This CDR3 spans 14 amino acids. The CDR3 here is CASSTGGLTDTQYF. CDR3 bases: TGTGCCAGCAGCACAGGGGGCCTGACAGATACGCAGTATTTT.

This chain joins TRBV7-2 and TRBJ1-2, with 9 bases lining up with TRBD1. The germline V gene encodes CDR1 SGHTA and CDR2 FQGNSA. Germline trimming cut 5 bases from V and 3 bases from J; bases unmatched to any gene: 10. The CDR3 totals 16 residues. CDR3: CASSHRPWDRDYGYTF. CDR3 bases: TGTGCCAGCAGCCACCGACCCTGGGACAGGGACTATGGCTACACCTTC.

The sample holds a few counts of this clonotype. The junction departs from germline at one end; a sequencing error may be responsible. This chain joins TRBV7-8 and TRBJ2-5; TRBD2 agrees at 9 bases. The J call is in doubt because the DNA end fits TRBJ2-7 better. The V gene's germline CDR1 is SGHVS and CDR2 FQNEAQ. The CDR3 sequence is 16 residues long. The CDR3 sequence: CASSRLLGLASNEQYF. In DNA, the CDR3 is TGTGCCAGCAGCCGCTTGTTGGGACTAGCCTCCAACGAGCAGTACTTC.

V is TRBV5-1 and J is TRBJ1-1; D call uncertain. Germline values: CDR1 SGHRS, CDR2 YFSETQ. Trimming cost V 0 bases and J 8 bases, with 11 bases left between them. The CDR3 is 13 amino acids. The CDR3: CASSLEDSPEAFF. As DNA, the CDR3 is TGCGCCAGCAGCTTGGAAGATAGCCCCGAAGCTTTCTTT.

This clonotype was recorded a few times. The chain uses TRBV29-1 and TRBJ1-2; maybe TRBD1 (5 bases). This CDR3 is 14 amino acids long. V gave up 0 bases and J gave up 4 bases, with 12 bases separating them. The V gene's germline CDR1 is SQVTM and CDR2 ANQGSEA. CDR3 protein: CSVEDLGAGYGYTF. The DNA for the CDR3 is TGCAGCGTTGAAGATCTAGGGGCAGGCTATGGCTACACCTTC.

As regards this clonotype: A read error is likely, as this CDR3 ends without the conserved phenylalanine or tryptophan. The chain couples TRBV3-1 to TRBJ2-1; D may correspond to TRBD1 or TRBD2 (5 bases each). Deletions cut 3 bases from V and 6 bases from J, with 12 bases between. The CDR3 runs 14 residues. Germline V gene lookup returns CDR1 LGHDT and CDR2 YNNKEL (reference sequence). The CDR3 protein is CASSQGPVSNEQFL. The CDR3 DNA is TGTGCCAGCAGCCAGGGACCCGTTAGCAATGAGCAGTTCTTG.

V is TRBV4-3 and J is TRBJ2-5; D remains ambiguous. The DNA end favors TRBJ2-7, so the J call may be wrong. The CDR3 runs to 14 residues. Germline CDR1 and CDR2: LGHNA and YSLEER. CDR3 residues: CASSQGTQDYEQYF. Here the CDR3 DNA reads TGCGCCAGCAGCCAAGGGACGCAGGACTACGAGCAGTACTTC.

The gene calls are TRBV4-2 and TRBJ2-1; D is ambiguous. Near its end, the DNA agrees better with TRBJ2-5, so the J call may be wrong. This CDR3 has 13 residues. The V gene's germline CDR1 is LGHNA and CDR2 YNFKEQ. Here the CDR3 reads CASSGKFGETQYF. CDR3 DNA sequence: TGTGCCAGCAGCGGGAAGTTCGGGGAGACCCAGTACTTC.

This clonotype was observed a few times. The CDR3: CASGQQGVSQPQHF. CDR3 bases: TGTGCCAGCGGGCAACAGGGGGTGAGTCAGCCCCAGCATTTT. The chain joins TRBV12-3 or TRBV12-4 to TRBJ1-5; 8 bases match TRBD1. The CDR3 extends over 14 amino acids. The V segment lost 8 bases and the J segment 6 bases; nucleotides outside the gene matches: 9.

This chain joins TRBV7-2 and TRBJ2-7; D uncertain. Germline V gene sequence: CDR1 SGHTA, CDR2 FQGNSA. V was clipped by 5 bases and J by 7 bases, with 15 bases between them. This CDR3 region has 13 residues. CDR3 sequence (DNA): TGTGCCAGCAGCGTTAATCCGGGTCAAGAGCAGTACTTC. It codes for CASSVNPGQEQYF. Filled out from reference TRBV7-2 and TRBJ2-7, the complete variable domain reads GAGVSQSPSNKVTEKGKDVELRCDPISGHTALYWYRQSLGQGLEFLIYFQGNSAPDKSGLPSDRFSAERTGGSVSTLTIQRTQQEDSAVYLCASSVNPGQEQYFGPGTRLTVT.

This clonotype occurred many times. The chain has TRBV29-1 and TRBJ2-4; TRBD1 is a possible D gene (5 bases). Looked up from germline, CDR1 is SQVTM and CDR2 is ANQGSEA. This CDR3 spans 15 amino acids. V lost 0 bases and J 4 bases, leaving 13 bases between the germline ends. CDR3: CSVEETGDLKNIQYF. The CDR3, as DNA: TGCAGCGTTGAAGAAACAGGTGACCTTAAAAACATTCAGTACTTC. The whole variable domain, remainder taken from reference TRBV29-1 and TRBJ2-4, is SAVISQKPSRDICQRGTSLTIQCQVDSQVTMMFWYRQQPGQSLTLIATANQGSEATYESGFVIDKFPISRPNLTFSTLTVSNMSPEDSSIYLCSVEETGDLKNIQYFGAGTRLSVL.

In this sample, this clonotype turned up a few times. This rearrangement joins TRBV10-3 to TRBJ2-5, with 8 bases matching TRBD1. This CDR3 has 13 amino acids. CDR1 ENHRY and CDR2 SYGVKD come from the germline V gene. J was trimmed by 2 bases and V by 5 bases; bases with no gene match: 1. The CDR3 protein is CAISNRGQETQYF. DNA of the CDR3: TGTGCCATCAGTAACAGGGGGCAAGAGACCCAGTACTTC.

The chain recombines TRBV12-3 or TRBV12-4 with TRBJ1-2; tentative D call: TRBD1 (5 bases). CDR3 length: 14 amino acids. The V gene lost 2 bases and the J gene lost 4 bases, with 11 bases spanning the gap. The CDR3 DNA sequence: TGTGCCAGCAGTTTAACCGGGACGGCCTATGGCTACACCTTC. Its protein is CASSLTGTAYGYTF.

J is TRBJ1-4 and V is TRBV5-5, with a tentative D call TRBD1 (5 bases). Trimming shortened V by 4 bases and J by 6 bases, and 10 bases separated the two germline ends. This CDR3 region has 13 residues. Germline V lookup: CDR1 SGHKS, CDR2 YYEKEE (reference sequence). CDR3: CASSPGQDEKLFF. CDR3 sequence (DNA): TGTGCCAGCAGCCCGGGGCAAGATGAAAAACTGTTTTTT.

This clonotype turned up a few times. V usage is TRBV6-2 or TRBV6-3 and J usage is TRBJ1-1, with D perhaps matching TRBD1 (5 bases). The V end lost 6 bases, the J end lost 10 bases, and 15 bases lay between the germline ends. This CDR3 comprises 12 residues. Germline V gene lookup returns CDR1 MNHEY and CDR2 SVGEGT. The CDR3 region is CASRYQGGGAFF. As DNA, the CDR3 is TGTGCCAGCAGGTACCAGGGCGGAGGAGCTTTCTTT.

This clonotype was observed a handful of times. Written as DNA, the CDR3 is TGTGCCAGCAGTGGACAGGTGACGGGGACCGGGGAGCTGTTTTTT. Amino acid sequence: CASSGQVTGTGELFF. The V call is TRBV6-6, the J call TRBJ2-2; 7 bases agree with TRBD1. The CDR3 is 15 residues long. The V and J ends lost 5 bases and 5 bases, in that order; junction bases with no gene match: 8. Germline-derived CDR1 and CDR2 are MNHNY and SVGAGI (reference sequence).